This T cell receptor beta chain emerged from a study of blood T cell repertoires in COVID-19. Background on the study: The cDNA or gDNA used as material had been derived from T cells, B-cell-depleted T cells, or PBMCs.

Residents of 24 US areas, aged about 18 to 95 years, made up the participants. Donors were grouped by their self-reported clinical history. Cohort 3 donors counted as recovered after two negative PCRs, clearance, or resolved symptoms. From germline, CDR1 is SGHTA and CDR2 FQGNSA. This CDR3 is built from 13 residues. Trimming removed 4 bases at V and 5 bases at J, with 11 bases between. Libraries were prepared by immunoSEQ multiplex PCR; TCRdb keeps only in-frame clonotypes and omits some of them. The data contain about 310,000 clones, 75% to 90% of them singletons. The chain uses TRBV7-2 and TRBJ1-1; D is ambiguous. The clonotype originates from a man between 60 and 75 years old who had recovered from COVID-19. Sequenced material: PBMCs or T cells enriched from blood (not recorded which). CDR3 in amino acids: CASSSIPGTEAFF. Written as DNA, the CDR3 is TGTGCCAGCAGCTCCATACCAGGTACTGAAGCTTTCTTT.